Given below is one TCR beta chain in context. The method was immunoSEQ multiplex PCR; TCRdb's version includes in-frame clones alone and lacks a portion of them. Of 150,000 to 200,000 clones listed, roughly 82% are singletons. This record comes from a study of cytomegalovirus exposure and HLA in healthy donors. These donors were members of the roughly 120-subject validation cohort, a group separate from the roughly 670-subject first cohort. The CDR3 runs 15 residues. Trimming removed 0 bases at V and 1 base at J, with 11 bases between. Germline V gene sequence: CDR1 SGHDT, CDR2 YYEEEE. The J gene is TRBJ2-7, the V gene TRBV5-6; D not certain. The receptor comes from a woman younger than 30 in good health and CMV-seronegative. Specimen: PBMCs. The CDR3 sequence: CASSLEGVGSYEQYF. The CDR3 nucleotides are TGTGCCAGCAGCTTGGAAGGAGTAGGTTCCTACGAGCAGTACTTC.